Described below is a single T cell receptor beta chain sequence and its context. Its antigen is unidentified. Germline V CDR1 and CDR2: SGHTA, FQGNSA. After removal of 4 bases from V and 0 bases from J, the junction contained 6 bases not matched to a gene. The CDR3 contains 19 residues. Researchers ran the PCR with 60 Vbeta and 13 Jbeta primers. Assay used: immunoSEQ multiplex PCR; TCRdb lists only in-frame clones, some missing. The profile shows approximately 90,000 clones, roughly 79% of them singletons. These data originate in a study of cytomegalovirus exposure and HLA in healthy donors. Study findings and constraints: One later analysis reportedly identified an Asian-associated ancestry cluster that showed fewer N-insertions than the roughly 700-donor mean. Previously analyzed data showed that most TCR beta V segments were productive at a frequency of about 87% or about 30%. Usually a TCR sequence was rare, but some public TCRs were found in many donors.

The chain couples TRBV7-2 to TRBJ2-1, with 16 bases that match TRBD2. The sequence was obtained from a male donor in good health and CMV-seronegative. Sequenced input: PBMCs. Here the CDR3 DNA reads TGTGCCAGCAGCTACCCGGGACTAGCGGGGGGGAGCTCCTACAATGAGCAGTTCTTC. Translation gives CASSYPGLAGGSSYNEQFF.